Presented here are 20 T cell receptor beta chains from one specimen sequenced in a study of CD8+CD57+ T cells in acquired aplastic anemia. All patients picked for sequencing had shown, by flow cytometry, an expansion of CD8+CD57+ cells. Template material for TCR beta VDJ and CDR3 profiling consisted of genomic DNA. TCRdb itself ran the reads through MiXCR, one entry per CDR3 protein. The repertoire has 200,000 to 300,000 distinct CDR3 sequences, approximately 50% of them found once; the top ten carry over 7.5%. What was sequenced was sorted CD4+, CD8+, or CD8+CD57+ T cells (not recorded which) from PBMCs. The receptors come from a human donor with aplastic anemia.

This clonotype is a singleton in its sample. The rearrangement links TRBV10-1 to TRBJ1-3, with 9 bases matching TRBD1. The junction had 7 bases not matched to a gene; V was cut back by 6 bases and J by 1 base. The CDR3 runs 16 residues. CDR1 is WNHNN, CDR2 SYGVQD, per germline (reference sequence). The CDR3 DNA reads as TGCGCCAGCAGAGTAGGGACAGGGTTTTCTGGAAACACCATATATTTT. Translation: CASRVGTGFSGNTIYF.

This clonotype was recorded a few times. The V and J genes are TRBV15 and TRBJ1-6; no definite D call. The CDR3 length is 13 residues. With 1 base removed from V and 10 bases from J, the gap between germline ends came to 8 bases. Per germline, CDR1 LNHNV and CDR2 YYDKDF (reference sequence). The CDR3 loop is CATSRGANSPLHF. In DNA form, the CDR3 reads TGTGCCACCAGCAGAGGGGCTAACTCACCCCTCCACTTT.

This clonotype has a single count. CDR3 in amino acids: CSASYQSSYEQYF. CDR3 nucleotide sequence: TGCAGTGCTAGCTACCAGAGCTCCTACGAGCAGTACTTC. The rearrangement joins TRBV20-1 to TRBJ2-7, with D unresolved. The CDR3 length is 13 residues. Looked up from germline, CDR1 is DFQATT and CDR2 is SNEGSKA (reference sequence). V lost 3 bases and J 0 bases, leaving 9 bases between the germline ends.

The genes are TRBV4-3 and TRBJ2-1; 10 bases align to TRBD2. The CDR3 is 16 amino acids. The germline CDR1 and CDR2 sequences are LGHNA and YSLEER. Trimming at V came to 1 base and at J to 7 bases, leaving 7 bases not matched to a gene. The CDR3 region has the DNA TGCGCCAGCAGCCAAGGGAGCGGGGGGGCTTCGAATGAGCAGTTCTTC. Translated, it gives CASSQGSGGASNEQFF.

CDR3 coding DNA: TGTGCCAGCGGGAGGGTAGGAGCCAAAAACATTCAGTACTTC. Translating gives CASGRVGAKNIQYF. This chain connects TRBV2 to TRBJ2-4; 7 positions agree with TRBD2. Germline CDR1 is SNHLY and CDR2 is FYNNEI. Trimming at V came to 8 bases and at J to 0 bases, leaving 4 bases not matched to a gene. This CDR3 comprises 14 residues. The full variable domain, rest sourced from reference TRBV2 and TRBJ2-4, is EPEVTQTPSHQVTQMGQEVILRCVPISNHLYFYWYRQILGQKVEFLVSFYNNEISEKSEIFDDQFSVERPDGSNFTLKIRSTKLEDSAMYFCASGRVGAKNIQYFGAGTRLSVL.

Concerning this clonotype itself: The junction differs from germline at one of its ends, possibly a read error. The chain combines TRBV5-8 with TRBJ1-6; D may be TRBD1 (6 bases). Per germline, CDR1 SGHTS and CDR2 YDEGEE. The CDR3 is 14 amino acids. The CDR3 coding sequence is TGCGCCAGCAGCTTGTCAGGGGTGGGTTCACCCCCCCACTTT. It translates to CASSLSGVGSPPHF.

Many counts were recorded for this clonotype. The J gene is TRBJ2-1, the V gene TRBV12-3 or TRBV12-4; D is unresolved. Trimming stripped 7 bases from V and 6 bases from J, with 10 bases between. The CDR3 sequence is 12 residues long. The CDR3 reads CASTLFGNEQFF. For the CDR3, the DNA is TGTGCCAGCACCCTGTTTGGCAATGAGCAGTTCTTC.

This clonotype was detected a few times. This clone may be a read error of a much larger clone one base away. J is TRBJ1-2 and V is TRBV7-2, with 12 positions matching TRBD1. V lost 5 bases to trimming and J lost 4 bases; unmatched junction nucleotides: 8. This CDR3 region has 16 residues. Germline lookup yields CDR1 SGHTA and CDR2 FQGNSA. The CDR3 DNA reads as TGTGCCAGCAGCCTCATAGGGGACAGGGGGCCCTATGGCTACACCTTC. Encoded protein: CASSLIGDRGPYGYTF. Filled out from reference TRBV7-2 and TRBJ1-2, the complete variable domain reads GAGVSQSPSNKVTEKGKDVELRCDPISGHTALYWYRQSLGQGLEFLIYFQGNSAPDKSGLPSDRFSAERTGGSVSTLTIQRTQQEDSAVYLCASSLIGDRGPYGYTFGSGTRLTVV.

This clonotype appeared many times. Relative to the germline gene, one junction end is altered; a read error may explain this. V is TRBV6-5 and J is TRBJ2-7; TRBD1 or TRBD2 may be the D gene (5 bases each). This CDR3 region has 13 residues. The germline V gene encodes CDR1 MNHEY and CDR2 SVGAGI. The CDR3 sequence is CASSYSDSYEQYF. CDR3 nucleotides: TGTGCTAGCAGCTATAGCGACAGCTACGAGCAGTACTTC.

V gene TRBV29-1 combines with J gene TRBJ1-1; D gene unclear. The CDR3 length is 13 residues. V lost 2 bases and J 4 bases, leaving 11 bases between the germline ends. CDR1 is SQVTM and CDR2 is ANQGSEA in the germline V gene. The CDR3 spells CSVERVMSTEAFF. The CDR3 bases are TGCAGCGTTGAACGGGTAATGAGCACTGAAGCTTTCTTT.

V and J are TRBV20-1 and TRBJ1-2; D is unresolved. The CDR3 has 16 amino acids. The germline V gene has CDR1 DFQATT and CDR2 SNEGSKA (reference sequence). V was shortened by 3 bases and J by 3 bases, with 20 bases between the two germline ends. The CDR3 here is CSARNLVADYDYGYTF. The CDR3 DNA sequence: TGCAGTGCTAGGAATTTGGTAGCGGACTACGACTATGGCTACACCTTC.

This clonotype was detected only once. The V call is TRBV10-3, the J call TRBJ2-2, with D perhaps TRBD1 or TRBD2 (6 bases each). The germline gives CDR1 ENHRY, CDR2 SYGVKD. CDR3 length equals 17 residues. The V end was cut by 5 bases, the J end by 2 bases, with 18 bases between. CDR3 DNA sequence: TGTGCCATCAGTTCAGGGGCGGGACGGCTTAACACCGGGGAGCTGTTTTTT. This sequence encodes CAISSGAGRLNTGELFF.

This clonotype has just a few counts. A much larger clonotype is one base distant, so this may be a read error. The chain has TRBV7-9 and TRBJ1-6; TRBD1 matches at 9 bases. CDR3 size: 17 residues. Germline V gene data show CDR1 as SEHNR and CDR2 as FQNEAQ (reference sequence). The CDR3, as DNA: TGCGCCAGCAGCCCAGGGACAGGGATCTCCTATAATTCACCCCTCCACTTT. Its translation is CASSPGTGISYNSPLHF.

The chain couples TRBV2 to TRBJ2-7; D uncertain. With 4 bases removed from V and 7 bases from J, the gap between germline ends came to 20 bases. CDR1 is SNHLY and CDR2 is FYNNEI in the germline V gene. The CDR3 runs to 15 residues. CDR3 sequence (DNA): TGTGCCAGCAGTGCCCGGTTACACGGCCTGGATGAGCAGTACTTC. Encoded protein: CASSARLHGLDEQYF. Filled out from reference TRBV2 and TRBJ2-7, the complete variable domain reads EPEVTQTPSHQVTQMGQEVILRCVPISNHLYFYWYRQILGQKVEFLVSFYNNEISEKSEIFDDQFSVERPDGSNFTLKIRSTKLEDSAMYFCASSARLHGLDEQYFGPGTRLTVT.

This clonotype has a single count. A single base separates this from a much larger clone, so it may be a read error. The chain links TRBV6-5 to TRBJ1-1; unclear D gene. The CDR3 totals 14 residues. V lost 0 bases to trimming and J lost 3 bases, with 8 bases between them. Germline assignment: CDR1 MNHEY and CDR2 SVGAGI. The CDR3 DNA follows: TGTGCCAGCAGTTACTCGCCTGTGGACACTGAAGCTTTCTTT. It translates to CASSYSPVDTEAFF.

This chain links TRBV11-2 with TRBJ2-3; 8 bases line up with TRBD2. Trimming took 4 bases from V and 11 from J; bases not matched to a gene: 26. This CDR3 is built from 19 residues. In germline, CDR1 is SGHAT, CDR2 FQNNGV. CDR3 DNA sequence: TGTGCCAGCAGCTCCCTCCTGGGGACTAGAAGAGGCGGATACAATGAGCAGTATTTT. Its protein is CASSSLLGTRRGGYNEQYF.

This clonotype was picked up many times. This chain links TRBV5-6 with TRBJ1-1; D is unresolved. V lost 4 bases and J 1 base, leaving 5 bases between the germline ends. The CDR3 contains 12 residues. Germline-derived CDR1 and CDR2 are SGHDT and YYEEEE. For the CDR3, the DNA is TGTGCCAGCAGCCGAGGGAACACTGAAGCTTTCTTT. Protein sequence: CASSRGNTEAFF.

This chain links TRBV6-5 with TRBJ2-1; D is possibly TRBD2 (5 bases). The germline V gene encodes CDR1 MNHEY and CDR2 SVGAGI. V lost 9 bases and J 8 bases, leaving 20 bases between the germline ends. There are 14 residues in the CDR3. The CDR3 sequence: CASSIGVRTYEQFF. The CDR3 DNA sequence: TGTGCCAGTAGTATCGGGGTGAGGACTTATGAGCAGTTCTTC.

Many counts were recorded for this clonotype. The chain employs TRBV7-8 and TRBJ1-2, with 8 bases lining up with TRBD1. Germline V gives CDR1 SGHVS, CDR2 FQNEAQ. This CDR3 comprises 16 residues. V lost 0 bases and J lost 6; bases outside the gene matches: 9. CDR3 sequence: CASSLASYRGSDGYTF. In nucleotides, the CDR3 is TGTGCCAGCAGCTTAGCATCCTACAGGGGGAGTGATGGCTACACCTTC.

The chain joins TRBV12-3 or TRBV12-4 to TRBJ1-2; D is perhaps TRBD1 (6 bases). The CDR3 totals 13 residues. Trimming cost V 5 bases and J 2 bases, with 9 bases left between them. This CDR3 reads CASSTGLNYGYTF. The CDR3 DNA reads as TGTGCCAGCAGTACAGGGCTAAACTATGGCTACACCTTC.